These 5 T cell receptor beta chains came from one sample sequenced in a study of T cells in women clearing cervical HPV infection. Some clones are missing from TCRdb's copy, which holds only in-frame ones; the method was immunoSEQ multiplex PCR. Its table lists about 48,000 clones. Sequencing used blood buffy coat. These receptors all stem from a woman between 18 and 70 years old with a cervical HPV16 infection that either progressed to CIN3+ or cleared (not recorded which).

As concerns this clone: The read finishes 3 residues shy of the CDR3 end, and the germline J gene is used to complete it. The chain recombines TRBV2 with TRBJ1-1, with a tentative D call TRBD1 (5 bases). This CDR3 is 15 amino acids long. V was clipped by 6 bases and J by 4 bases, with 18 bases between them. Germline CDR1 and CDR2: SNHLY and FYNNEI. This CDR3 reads CASRSSRTTSTEAFF. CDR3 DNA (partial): TGTGCCAGCAGGAGTAGCAGGACAACGAGCACTGAA.

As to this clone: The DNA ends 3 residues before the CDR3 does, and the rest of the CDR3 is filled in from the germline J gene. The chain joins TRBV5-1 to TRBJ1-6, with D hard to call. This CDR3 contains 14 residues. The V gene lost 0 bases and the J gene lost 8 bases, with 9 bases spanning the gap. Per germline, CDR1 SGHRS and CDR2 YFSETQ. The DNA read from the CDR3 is TGCGCCAGCAGCTTGGACAGTTTCTATTCACCC. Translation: CASSLDSFYSP. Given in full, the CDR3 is CASSLDSFYSPLHF.

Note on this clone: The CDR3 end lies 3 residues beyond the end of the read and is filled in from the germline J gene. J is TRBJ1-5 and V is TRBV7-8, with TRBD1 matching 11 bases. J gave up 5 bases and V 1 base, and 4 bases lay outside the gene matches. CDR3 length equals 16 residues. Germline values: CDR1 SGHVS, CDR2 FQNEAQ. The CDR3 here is CASSLDRTGGDQPQHF. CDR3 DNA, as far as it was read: TGTGCCAGCAGCTTAGATCGGACAGGGGGCGATCAGCCC.

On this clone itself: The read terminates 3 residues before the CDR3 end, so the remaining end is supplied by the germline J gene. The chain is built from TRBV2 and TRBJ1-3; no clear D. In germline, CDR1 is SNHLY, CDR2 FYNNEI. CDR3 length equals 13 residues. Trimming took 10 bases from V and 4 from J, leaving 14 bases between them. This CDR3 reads CATSQSRGNTIYF. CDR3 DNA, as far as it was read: TGTGCCACCTCCCAGTCAAGGGGAAACACC.

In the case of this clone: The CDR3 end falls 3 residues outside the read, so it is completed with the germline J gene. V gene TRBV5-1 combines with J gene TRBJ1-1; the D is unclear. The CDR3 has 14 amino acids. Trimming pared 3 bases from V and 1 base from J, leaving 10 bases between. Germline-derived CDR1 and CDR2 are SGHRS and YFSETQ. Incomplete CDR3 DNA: TGCGCCAGCAGCTCCGACCGGGGGAACACTGAA. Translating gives CASSSDRGNTE. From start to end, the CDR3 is CASSSDRGNTEAFF.